This T cell receptor (beta chain) comes out of a study of radiotherapy plus CTLA-4 blockade in lung cancer. The overall study: Among patients, over 15% showed objective responses, and around 30% had disease control.

Whole-study findings and limits: Early clone dynamics of blood T cells, plus interferon-beta, reportedly predicted response best. TCR clones originating in tumors grew in number in blood after radiotherapy plus ipilimumab.

Of note for this clone: The antigen is unknown.

The CDR3 contains 17 residues. Trimming pared 5 bases from V and 0 bases from J, leaving 17 bases between. Per germline, CDR1 SGHVS and CDR2 FNYEAQ. The assay was immunoSEQ multiplex PCR, and TCRdb's table has in-frame clones only and misses some. This table has 55,000 to 80,000 clones, around 87% appearing once. Specimen: peripheral blood, collected from a patient treated with radiotherapy plus ipilimumab. The TCR originated in a human donor with non-small cell lung cancer that progressed on radiotherapy plus ipilimumab. V and J are TRBV7-6 and TRBJ2-1, with no clear D. CDR3 coding DNA: TGTGCCAGCAGCCCCCGGTTTGTAGGAAGCTCCTACAATGAGCAGTTCTTC. It translates to CASSPRFVGSSYNEQFF.